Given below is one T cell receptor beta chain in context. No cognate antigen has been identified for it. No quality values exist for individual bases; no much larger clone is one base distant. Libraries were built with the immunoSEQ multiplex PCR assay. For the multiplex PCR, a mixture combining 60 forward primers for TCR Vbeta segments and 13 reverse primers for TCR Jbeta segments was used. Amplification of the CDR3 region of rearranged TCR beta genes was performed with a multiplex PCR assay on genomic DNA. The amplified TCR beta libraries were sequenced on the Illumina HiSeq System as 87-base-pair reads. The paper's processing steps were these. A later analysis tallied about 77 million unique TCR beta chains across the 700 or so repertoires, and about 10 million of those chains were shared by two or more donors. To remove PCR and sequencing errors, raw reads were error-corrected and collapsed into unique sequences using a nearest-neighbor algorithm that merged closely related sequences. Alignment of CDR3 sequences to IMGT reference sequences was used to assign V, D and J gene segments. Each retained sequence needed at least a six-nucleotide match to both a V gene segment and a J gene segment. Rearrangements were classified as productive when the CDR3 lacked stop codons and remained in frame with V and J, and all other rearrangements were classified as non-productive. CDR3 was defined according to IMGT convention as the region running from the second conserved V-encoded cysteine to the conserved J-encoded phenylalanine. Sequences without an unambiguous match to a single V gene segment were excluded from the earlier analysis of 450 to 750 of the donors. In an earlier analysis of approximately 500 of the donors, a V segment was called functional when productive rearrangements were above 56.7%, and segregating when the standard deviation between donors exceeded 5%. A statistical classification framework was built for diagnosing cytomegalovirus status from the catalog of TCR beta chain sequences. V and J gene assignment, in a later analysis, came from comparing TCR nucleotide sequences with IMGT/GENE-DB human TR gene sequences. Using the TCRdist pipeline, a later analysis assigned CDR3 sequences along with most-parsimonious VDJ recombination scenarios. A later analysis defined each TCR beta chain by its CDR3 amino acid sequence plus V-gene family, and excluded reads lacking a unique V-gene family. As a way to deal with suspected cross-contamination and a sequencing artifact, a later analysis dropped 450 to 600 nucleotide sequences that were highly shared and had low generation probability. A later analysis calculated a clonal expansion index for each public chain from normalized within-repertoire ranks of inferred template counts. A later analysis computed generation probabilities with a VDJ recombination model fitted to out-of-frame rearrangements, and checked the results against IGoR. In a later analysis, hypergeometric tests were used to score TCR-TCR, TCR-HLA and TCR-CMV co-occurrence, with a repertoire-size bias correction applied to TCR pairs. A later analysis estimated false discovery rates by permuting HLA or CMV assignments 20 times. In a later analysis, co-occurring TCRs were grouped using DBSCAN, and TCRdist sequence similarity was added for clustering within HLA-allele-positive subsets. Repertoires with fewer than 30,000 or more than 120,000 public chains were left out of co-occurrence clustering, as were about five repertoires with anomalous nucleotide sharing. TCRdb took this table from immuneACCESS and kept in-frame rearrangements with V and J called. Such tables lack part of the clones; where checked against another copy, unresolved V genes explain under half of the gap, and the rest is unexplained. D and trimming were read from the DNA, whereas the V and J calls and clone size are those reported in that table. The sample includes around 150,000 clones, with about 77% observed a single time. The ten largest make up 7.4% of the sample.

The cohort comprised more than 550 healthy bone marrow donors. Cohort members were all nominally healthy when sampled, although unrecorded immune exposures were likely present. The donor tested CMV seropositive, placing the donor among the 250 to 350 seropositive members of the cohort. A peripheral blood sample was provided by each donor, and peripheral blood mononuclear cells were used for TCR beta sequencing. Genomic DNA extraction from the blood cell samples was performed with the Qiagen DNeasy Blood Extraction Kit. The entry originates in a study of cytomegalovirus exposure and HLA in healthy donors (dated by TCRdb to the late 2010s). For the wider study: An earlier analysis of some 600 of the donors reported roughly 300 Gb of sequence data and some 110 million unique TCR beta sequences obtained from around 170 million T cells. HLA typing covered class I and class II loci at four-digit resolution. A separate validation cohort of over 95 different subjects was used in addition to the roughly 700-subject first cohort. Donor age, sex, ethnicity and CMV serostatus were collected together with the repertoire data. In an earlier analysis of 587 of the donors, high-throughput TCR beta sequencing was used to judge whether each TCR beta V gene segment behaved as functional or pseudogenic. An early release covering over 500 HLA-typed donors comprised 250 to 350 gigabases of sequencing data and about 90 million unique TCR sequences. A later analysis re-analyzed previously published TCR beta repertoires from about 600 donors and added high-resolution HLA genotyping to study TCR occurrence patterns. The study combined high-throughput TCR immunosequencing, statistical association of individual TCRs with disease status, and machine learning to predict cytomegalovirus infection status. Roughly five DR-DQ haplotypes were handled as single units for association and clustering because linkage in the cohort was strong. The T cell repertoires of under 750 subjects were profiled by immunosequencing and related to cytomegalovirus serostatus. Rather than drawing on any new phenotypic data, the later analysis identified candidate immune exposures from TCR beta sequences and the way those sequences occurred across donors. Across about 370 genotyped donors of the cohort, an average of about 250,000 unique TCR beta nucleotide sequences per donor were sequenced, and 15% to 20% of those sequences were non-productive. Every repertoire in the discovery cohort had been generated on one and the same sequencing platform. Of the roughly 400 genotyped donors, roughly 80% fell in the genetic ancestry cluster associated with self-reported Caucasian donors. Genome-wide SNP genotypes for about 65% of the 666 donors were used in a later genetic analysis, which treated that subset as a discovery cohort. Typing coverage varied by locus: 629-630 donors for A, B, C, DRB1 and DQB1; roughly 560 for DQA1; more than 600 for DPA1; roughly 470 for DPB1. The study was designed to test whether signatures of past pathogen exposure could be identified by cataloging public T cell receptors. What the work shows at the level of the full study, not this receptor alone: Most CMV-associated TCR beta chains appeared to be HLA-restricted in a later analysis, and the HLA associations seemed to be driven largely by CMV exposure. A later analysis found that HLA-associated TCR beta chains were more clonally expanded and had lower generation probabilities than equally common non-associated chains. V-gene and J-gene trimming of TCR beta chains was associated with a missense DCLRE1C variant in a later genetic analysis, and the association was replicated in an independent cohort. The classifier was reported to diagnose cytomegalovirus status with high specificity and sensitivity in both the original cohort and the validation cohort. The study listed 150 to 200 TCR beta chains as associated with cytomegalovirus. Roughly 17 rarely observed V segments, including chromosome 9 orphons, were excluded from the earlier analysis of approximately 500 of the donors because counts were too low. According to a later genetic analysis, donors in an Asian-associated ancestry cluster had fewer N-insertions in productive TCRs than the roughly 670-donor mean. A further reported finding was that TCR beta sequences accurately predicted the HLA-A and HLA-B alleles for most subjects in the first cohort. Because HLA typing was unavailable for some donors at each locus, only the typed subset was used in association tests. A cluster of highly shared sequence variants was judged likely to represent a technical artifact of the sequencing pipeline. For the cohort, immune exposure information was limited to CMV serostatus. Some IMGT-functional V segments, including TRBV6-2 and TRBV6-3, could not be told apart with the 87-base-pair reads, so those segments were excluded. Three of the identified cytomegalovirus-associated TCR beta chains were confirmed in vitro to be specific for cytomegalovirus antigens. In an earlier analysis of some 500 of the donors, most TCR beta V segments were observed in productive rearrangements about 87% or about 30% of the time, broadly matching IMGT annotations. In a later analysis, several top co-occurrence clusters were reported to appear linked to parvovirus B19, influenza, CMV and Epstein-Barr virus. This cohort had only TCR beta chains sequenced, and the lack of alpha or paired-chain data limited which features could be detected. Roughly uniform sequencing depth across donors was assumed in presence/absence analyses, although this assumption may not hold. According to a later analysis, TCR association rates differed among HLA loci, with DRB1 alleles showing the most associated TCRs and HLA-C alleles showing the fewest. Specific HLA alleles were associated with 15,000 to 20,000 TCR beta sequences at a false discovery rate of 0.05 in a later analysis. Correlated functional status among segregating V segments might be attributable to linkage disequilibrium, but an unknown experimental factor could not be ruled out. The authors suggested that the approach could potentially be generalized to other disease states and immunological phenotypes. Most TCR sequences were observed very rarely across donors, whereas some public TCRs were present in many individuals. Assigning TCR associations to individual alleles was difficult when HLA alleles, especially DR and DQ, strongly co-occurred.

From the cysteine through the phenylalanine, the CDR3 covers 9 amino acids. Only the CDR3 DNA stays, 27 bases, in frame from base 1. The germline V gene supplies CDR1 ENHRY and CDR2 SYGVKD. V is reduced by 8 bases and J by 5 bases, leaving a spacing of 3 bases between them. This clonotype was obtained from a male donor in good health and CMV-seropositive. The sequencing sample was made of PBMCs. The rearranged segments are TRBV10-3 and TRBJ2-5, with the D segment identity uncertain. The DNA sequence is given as TGTGCCATCCCGGAGACCCAGTACTTC. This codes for CAIPETQYF.